The 4 T cell receptor beta chains below come from one sample, sequenced in a study of blood T cells in healthy people across ages. A sample-barcoded 5' primer and a J-beta primer mix were used in a second PCR of about 6 to 11 cycles. TCRdb re-called the 5' RACE reads with MiXCR, one entry per CDR3 protein. Of approximately 730,000 distinct CDR3 sequences listed, roughly two fifths are singletons. The specimen sequenced was blood. Receptors originate from an older woman in good health.

On this clonotype: This sequence may be a read error, since a much larger clone differs from it by one base. The chain carries TRBV9 and TRBJ1-2; D uncertain. V lost 0 bases, J lost 4 bases, and 7 bases lay in between. The CDR3 sequence is 13 residues long. Germline CDR1 SGDLS, CDR2 YYNGEE. CDR3 nucleotides: TGTGCCAGCAGCGTAGCGGGCTGCTATGGCTACACCTTC. Amino acid sequence: CASSVAGCYGYTF.

This clonotype was seen more than once but under ten times. The chain couples TRBV4-1 to TRBJ2-7; D is tentatively TRBD1 or TRBD2 (5 bases each). The CDR3 length is 13 residues. Germline-derived CDR1 and CDR2 are MGHRA and YSYEKL. V lost 3 bases and J lost 4, with 10 bases in between. The CDR3 sequence: CASSQQGGYEQYF. The DNA of the CDR3 is TGCGCCAGCAGCCAGCAGGGCGGGTACGAGCAGTACTTC.

The CDR3 loop is CASSLVAGVGTEAFF. For the CDR3, the DNA is TGTGCCAGCAGCTTAGTTGCCGGGGTGGGCACTGAAGCTTTCTTT. This rearrangement joins TRBV7-8 to TRBJ1-1; D remains unclear. Germline values: CDR1 SGHVS, CDR2 FQNEAQ. The CDR3 is 15 amino acids. V dropped 1 base and J dropped 4 bases, with 13 bases sitting between them. The entire variable domain, with the rest obtained from reference TRBV7-8 and TRBJ1-1, is as follows: GAGVSQSPRYKVAKRGQDVALRCDPISGHVSLFWYQQALGQGPEFLTYFQNEAQLDKSGLPSDRFFAERPEGSVSTLKIQRTQQEDSAVYLCASSLVAGVGTEAFFGQGTRLTVV.

This clonotype was detected many times. The chain carries TRBV28 and TRBJ1-1; TRBD1 matches at 8 bases. V gave up 5 bases and J gave up 4 bases; unmatched junction bases: 6. The CDR3 has 14 amino acids. Germline V gene lookup returns CDR1 MDHEN and CDR2 SYDVKM. The CDR3, as DNA: TGTGCCAGCAGTCCCGGACAGGGTGGCACTGAAGCTTTCTTT. Amino acid sequence: CASSPGQGGTEAFF.